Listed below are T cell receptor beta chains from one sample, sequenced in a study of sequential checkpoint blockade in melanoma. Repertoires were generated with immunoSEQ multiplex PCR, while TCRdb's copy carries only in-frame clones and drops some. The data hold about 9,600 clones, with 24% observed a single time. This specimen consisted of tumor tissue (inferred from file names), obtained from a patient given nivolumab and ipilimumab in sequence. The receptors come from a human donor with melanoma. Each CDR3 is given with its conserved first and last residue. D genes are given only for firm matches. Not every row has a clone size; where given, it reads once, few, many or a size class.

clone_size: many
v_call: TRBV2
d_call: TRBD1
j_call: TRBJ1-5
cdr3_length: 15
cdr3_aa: CASSLDRGYSQPQHF
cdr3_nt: TGTGCCAGCAGTTTGGACAGGGGATATAGTCAGCCCCAGCATTTT

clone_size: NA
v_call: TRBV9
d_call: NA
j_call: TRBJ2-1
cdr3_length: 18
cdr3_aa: CASSVGGHSAGRLDEQFF
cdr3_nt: TGTGCCAGCAGCGTAGGGGGACACTCAGCGGGTAGGTTGGATGAGCAGTTCTTC

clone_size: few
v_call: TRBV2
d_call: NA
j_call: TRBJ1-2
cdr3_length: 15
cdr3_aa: CASSRLGPEGYGYTF
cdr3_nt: TGTGCCAGCAGCCGTCTTGGCCCAGAGGGTTATGGCTACACCTTC

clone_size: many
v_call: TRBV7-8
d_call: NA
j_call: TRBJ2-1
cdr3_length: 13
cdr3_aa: CASSLGRRNEQFF
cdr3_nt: TGTGCCAGCAGCTTAGGACGCCGCAATGAGCAGTTCTTC

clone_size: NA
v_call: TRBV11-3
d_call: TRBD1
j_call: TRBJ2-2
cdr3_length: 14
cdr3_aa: CASSLAGGTGELFF
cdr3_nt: TGTGCCAGCAGCCTTGCAGGGGGCACCGGGGAGCTGTTTTTT

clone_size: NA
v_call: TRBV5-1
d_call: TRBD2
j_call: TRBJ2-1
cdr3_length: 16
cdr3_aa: CASSWTTSGSSDEQFF
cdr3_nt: TGCGCCAGCAGCTGGACCACTAGCGGGAGTAGTGATGAGCAGTTCTTC

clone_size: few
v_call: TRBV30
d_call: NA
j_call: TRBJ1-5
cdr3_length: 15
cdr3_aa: CAWRSPSGPGQPQHF
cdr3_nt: TGTGCCTGGAGAAGCCCTTCAGGGCCGGGTCAGCCCCAGCATTTT

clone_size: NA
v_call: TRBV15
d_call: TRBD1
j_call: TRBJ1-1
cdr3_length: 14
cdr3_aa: CATSREQGETEAFF
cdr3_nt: TGTGCCACCAGCAGAGAACAGGGGGAGACTGAAGCTTTCTTT

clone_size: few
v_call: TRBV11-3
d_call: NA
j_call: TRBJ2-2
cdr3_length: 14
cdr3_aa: CASSLYGTDGELFF
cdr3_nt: TGTGCCAGCAGCTTATACGGGACCGACGGGGAGCTGTTTTTT

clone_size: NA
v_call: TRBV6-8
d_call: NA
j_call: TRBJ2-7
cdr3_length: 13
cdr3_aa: CASLGLGPYEQYF
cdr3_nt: TGTGCCTCCTTAGGCCTGGGGCCCTACGAGCAGTACTTC

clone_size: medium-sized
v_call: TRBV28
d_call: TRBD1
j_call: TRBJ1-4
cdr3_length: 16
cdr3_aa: CASSLHLTGTNEKLFF
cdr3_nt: TGTGCCAGCAGTCTCCACTTGACAGGGACTAATGAAAAACTGTTTTTT

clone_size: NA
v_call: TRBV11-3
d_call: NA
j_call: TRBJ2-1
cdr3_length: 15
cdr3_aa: CASSLFPGSYNEQFF
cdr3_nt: TGTGCCAGCAGCTTATTTCCGGGATCCTACAATGAGCAGTTCTTC

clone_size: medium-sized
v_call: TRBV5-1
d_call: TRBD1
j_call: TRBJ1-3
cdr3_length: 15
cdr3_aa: CASSWDSSSGNTIYF
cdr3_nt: TGCGCCAGCAGCTGGGACAGCTCCTCTGGAAACACCATATATTTT

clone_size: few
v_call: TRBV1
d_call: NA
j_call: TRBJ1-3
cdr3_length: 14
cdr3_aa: CASSQDHGPNTIYF
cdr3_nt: TGCGCCAGCAGCCAAGACCATGGGCCCAACACCATATATTTT

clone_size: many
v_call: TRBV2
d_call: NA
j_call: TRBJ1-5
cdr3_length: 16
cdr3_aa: CASSVSVGATGQPQHF
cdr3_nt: TGTGCCAGCAGTGTATCGGTCGGAGCTACGGGTCAGCCCCAGCATTTT

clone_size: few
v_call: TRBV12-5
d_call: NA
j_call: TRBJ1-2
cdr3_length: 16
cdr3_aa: CATWGTYLLPNYGYTF
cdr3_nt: TGTGCCACGTGGGGGACATACTTATTGCCCAACTATGGCTACACCTTC

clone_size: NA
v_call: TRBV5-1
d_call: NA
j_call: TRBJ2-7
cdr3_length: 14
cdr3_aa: CASSRLTDSYEQYF
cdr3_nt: TGCGCCAGCAGCAGACTGACAGATTCCTACGAGCAGTACTTC

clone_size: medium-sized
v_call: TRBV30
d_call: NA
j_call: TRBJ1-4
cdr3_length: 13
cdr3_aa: CAWSIGSSEKLFF
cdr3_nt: TGTGCCTGGAGCATAGGGAGTAGTGAAAAACTGTTTTTT

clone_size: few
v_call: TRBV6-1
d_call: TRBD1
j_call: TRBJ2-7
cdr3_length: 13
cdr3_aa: CASSEDRGSEQYF
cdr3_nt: TGTGCCAGCAGTGAAGACAGGGGGAGCGAGCAGTACTTC

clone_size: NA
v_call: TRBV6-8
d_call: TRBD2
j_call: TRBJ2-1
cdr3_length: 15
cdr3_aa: CASSPSGISFNEQFF
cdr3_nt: TGTGCCAGCAGCCCTAGCGGGATTAGCTTCAATGAGCAGTTCTTC

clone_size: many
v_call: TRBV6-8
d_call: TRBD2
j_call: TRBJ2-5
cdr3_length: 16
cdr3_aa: CASRGLAGSLGETQYF
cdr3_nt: TGTGCCAGCAGAGGACTAGCGGGAAGTTTAGGGGAGACCCAGTACTTC

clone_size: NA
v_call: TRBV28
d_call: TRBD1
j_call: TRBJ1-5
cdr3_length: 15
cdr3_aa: CASNRGQGLSEPQHF
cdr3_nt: TGTGCCAGCAACCGCGGACAGGGTTTAAGTGAGCCCCAGCATTTT

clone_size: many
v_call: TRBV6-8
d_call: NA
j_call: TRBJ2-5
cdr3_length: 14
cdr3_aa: CASSTTVYQETQYF
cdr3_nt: TGTGCCAGCAGTACGACAGTGTACCAAGAGACCCAGTACTTC

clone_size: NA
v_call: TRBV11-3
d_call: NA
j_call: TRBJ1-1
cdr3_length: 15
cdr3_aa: CASSFVTGGNTEAFF
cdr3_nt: TGTGCCAGCAGCTTTGTAACCGGGGGGAACACTGAAGCTTTCTTT

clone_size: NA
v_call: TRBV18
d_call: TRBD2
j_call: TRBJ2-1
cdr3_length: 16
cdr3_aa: CASSPPGAGLYNEQFF
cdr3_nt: TGTGCCAGCTCGCCTCCCGGAGCGGGATTATACAATGAGCAGTTCTTC

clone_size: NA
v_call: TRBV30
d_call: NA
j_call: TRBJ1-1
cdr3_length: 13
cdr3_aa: CAWKDTGNTEAFF
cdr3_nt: TGTGCCTGGAAAGATACAGGGAACACTGAAGCTTTCTTT

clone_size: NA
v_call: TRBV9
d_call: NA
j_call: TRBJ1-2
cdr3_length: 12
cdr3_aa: CASSPRSTGYTF
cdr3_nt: TGTGCCAGCAGCCCCAGGAGCACAGGCTACACCTTC

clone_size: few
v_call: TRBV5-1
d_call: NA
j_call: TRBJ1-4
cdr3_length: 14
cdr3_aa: CASSSGSGSEKLFF
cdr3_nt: TGCGCCAGCAGCTCAGGGAGCGGTAGTGAAAAACTGTTTTTT

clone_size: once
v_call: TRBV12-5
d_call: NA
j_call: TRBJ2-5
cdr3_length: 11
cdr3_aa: CASTLGETQYF
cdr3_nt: TGTGCCAGCACCCTAGGGGAGACCCAGTACTTC

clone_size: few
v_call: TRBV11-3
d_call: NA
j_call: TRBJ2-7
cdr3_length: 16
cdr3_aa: CASSRWVEGARYEQYF
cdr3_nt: TGTGCCAGCAGCCGTTGGGTGGAGGGGGCTAGGTACGAGCAGTACTTC

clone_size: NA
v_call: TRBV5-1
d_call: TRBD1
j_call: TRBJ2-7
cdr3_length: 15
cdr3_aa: CASSFVGQGVDEQYF
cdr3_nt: TGCGCCAGCAGCTTTGTAGGACAGGGGGTCGACGAGCAGTACTTC

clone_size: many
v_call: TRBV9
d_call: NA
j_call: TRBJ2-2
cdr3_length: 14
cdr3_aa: CASSLSPLPGELFF
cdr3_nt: TGTGCCAGCAGCCTAAGCCCACTTCCCGGGGAGCTGTTTTTT

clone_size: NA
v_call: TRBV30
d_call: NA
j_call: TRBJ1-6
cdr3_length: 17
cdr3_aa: CAWSPRQYTLNNSPLHF
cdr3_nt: TGTGCCTGGAGCCCGAGACAGTACACCCTTAATAATTCACCCCTCCACTTT

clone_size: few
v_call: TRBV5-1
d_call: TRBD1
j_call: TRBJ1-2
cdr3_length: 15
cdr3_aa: CASSLAGGADYGYTF
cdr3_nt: TGCGCCAGCAGCTTGGCAGGGGGCGCGGACTATGGCTACACCTTC

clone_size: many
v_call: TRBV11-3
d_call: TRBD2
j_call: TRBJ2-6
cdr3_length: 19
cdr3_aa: CASSLRGLAGSSGANVLTF
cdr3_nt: TGTGCCAGCAGCTTAAGAGGACTAGCGGGCTCCTCTGGGGCCAACGTCCTGACTTTC

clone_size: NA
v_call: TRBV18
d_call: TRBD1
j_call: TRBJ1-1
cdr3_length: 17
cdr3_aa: CASSPPTGGGRFGEAFF
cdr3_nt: TGTGCCAGCTCACCACCTACAGGGGGGGGGAGGTTCGGTGAAGCTTTCTTT

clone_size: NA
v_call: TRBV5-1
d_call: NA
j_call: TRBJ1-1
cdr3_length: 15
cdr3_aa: CASSLDPIVFTEAFF
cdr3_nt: TGCGCCAGCAGCTTGGACCCAATTGTATTCACTGAAGCTTTCTTT

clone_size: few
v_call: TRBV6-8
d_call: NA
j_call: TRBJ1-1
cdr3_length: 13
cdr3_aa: CASSYQGVTEAFF
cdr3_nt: TGTGCCAGCAGTTACCAGGGAGTGACTGAAGCTTTCTTT

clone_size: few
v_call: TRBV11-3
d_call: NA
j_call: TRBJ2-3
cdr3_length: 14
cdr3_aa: CASSPQRRGGTQYF
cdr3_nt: TGTGCCAGCAGCCCACAGAGAAGGGGTGGTACGCAGTATTTT

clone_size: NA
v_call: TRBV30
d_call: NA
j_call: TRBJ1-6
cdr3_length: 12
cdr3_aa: CALDRWNSPLHF
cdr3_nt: TGTGCCTTAGACAGGTGGAATTCACCCCTCCACTTT

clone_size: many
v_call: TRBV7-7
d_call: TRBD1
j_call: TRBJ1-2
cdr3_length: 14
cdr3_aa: CASSQDQDRTPYTF
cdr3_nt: TGTGCCAGCAGCCAAGATCAGGACAGGACCCCCTACACCTTC

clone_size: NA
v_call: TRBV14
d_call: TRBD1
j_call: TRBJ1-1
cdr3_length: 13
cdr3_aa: CASSPRQGLIAFF
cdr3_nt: TGTGCCAGCAGCCCCCGACAGGGGCTAATAGCTTTCTTT

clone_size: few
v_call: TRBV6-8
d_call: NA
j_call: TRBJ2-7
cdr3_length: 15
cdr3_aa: CASGDWGLNSYEQYF
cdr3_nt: TGTGCCAGCGGTGATTGGGGGTTGAACTCCTACGAGCAGTACTTC

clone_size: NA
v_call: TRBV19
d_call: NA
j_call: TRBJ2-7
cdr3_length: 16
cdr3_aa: CASSRPRDGSSYEQYF
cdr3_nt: TGTGCCAGTAGCCGTCCCCGGGACGGAAGCTCCTACGAGCAGTACTTC

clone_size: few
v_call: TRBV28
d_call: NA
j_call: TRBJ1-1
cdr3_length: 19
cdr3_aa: CASSPRRWTEAEENTEAFF
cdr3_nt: TGTGCCAGCAGCCCCCGCCGGTGGACAGAAGCCGAGGAAAACACTGAAGCTTTCTTT

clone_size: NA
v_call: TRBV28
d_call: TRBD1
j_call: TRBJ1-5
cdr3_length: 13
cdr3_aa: CASKTGGTQPQHF
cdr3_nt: TGTGCCAGTAAAACAGGGGGCACTCAGCCCCAGCATTTT